The 27 T cell receptor beta chains reported below all come from one sample, sequenced in a study of T cells and Merkel cell carcinoma outcomes. Method: immunoSEQ multiplex PCR; TCRdb's copy keeps in-frame clones and lacks some. This sample has some 14,000 clones, with approximately 92% found just once. The sequenced sample consisted of tumor tissue from Merkel cell carcinoma. The receptors originated from a human donor with Merkel cell carcinoma.

The J gene is TRBJ2-3, the V gene TRBV7-9, with D perhaps TRBD1 or TRBD2 (5 bases each). The CDR3 is 19 amino acids. Germline CDR1 SEHNR, CDR2 FQNEAQ (reference sequence). V lost 4 bases, J lost 2 bases, and 25 bases lay in between. CDR3 in DNA: TGTGCCAGCAGCTCCTGGAGAGGTCTCCCAGAAGGGACCACAGATACGCAGTATTTT. Its translation is CASSSWRGLPEGTTDTQYF. Looking up the rest from reference TRBV7-9 and TRBJ2-3 gives the full variable domain: DTGVSQNPRHKITKRGQNVTFRCDPISEHNRLYWYRQTLGQGPEFLTYFQNEAQLEKSRLLSDRFSAERPKGSFSTLEIQRTEQGDSAMYLCASSSWRGLPEGTTDTQYFGPGTRLTVL.

This rearrangement joins TRBV6-6 to TRBJ2-3, with D perhaps matching TRBD1 or TRBD2 (5 bases each). CDR3 length equals 12 residues. V was trimmed by 6 bases and J by 5 bases, leaving 9 bases between them. Looked up from germline, CDR1 is MNHNY and CDR2 is SVGAGI (reference sequence). Written as DNA, the CDR3 is TGTGCCAGCAGCCGGGGCGGAGATACGCAGTATTTT. It codes for CASSRGGDTQYF.

This chain uses TRBV7-9 with TRBJ2-3; D may be TRBD1 (6 bases). The V gene's germline CDR1 is SEHNR and CDR2 FQNEAQ (reference sequence). Trimming left V 3 bases short and J 4 bases short, with 8 bases between. The CDR3 contains 13 residues. CDR3 in amino acids: CASSFSGADTQYF. The CDR3 region has the DNA TGTGCCAGCAGCTTCTCAGGGGCAGATACGCAGTATTTT.

V gene TRBV5-1 combines with J gene TRBJ1-1; D unresolved. Looked up from germline, CDR1 is SGHRS and CDR2 is YFSETQ. This CDR3 comprises 14 residues. Trimming left V 0 bases short and J 4 bases short, with 10 bases between. The CDR3 loop is CASSLERGSTEAFF. In nucleotides, the CDR3 is TGCGCCAGCAGCTTGGAAAGAGGTAGCACTGAAGCTTTCTTT.

The V call is TRBV2, the J call TRBJ2-2; no firm D call. Germline V lookup: CDR1 SNHLY, CDR2 FYNNEI. CDR3 length equals 12 residues. The V end was cut by 8 bases, the J end by 5 bases, with 9 bases between. The CDR3 DNA reads TGTGCCAGCGTGGTATTGACCGGGGAGCTGTTTTTT. Translating it yields CASVVLTGELFF.

CDR3 in amino acids: CASSLGAGVTDTQYF. The CDR3 DNA sequence: TGTGCCAGCAGCTTAGGGGCGGGGGTCACAGATACGCAGTATTTT. This sequence joins TRBV7-9 and TRBJ2-3; TRBD2 agrees at 7 bases. The CDR3 extends over 15 amino acids. V shed 1 base, J shed 2 bases, and the junction held 3 bases outside the gene matches. CDR1 and CDR2 (germline): SEHNR, FQNEAQ (reference sequence).

This clone has just one count. This rearrangement joins TRBV18 to TRBJ2-3, with 7 bases identical to TRBD1. The junction had 8 bases not matched to a gene; V was cut back by 2 bases and J by 6 bases. This CDR3 region has 15 residues. Germline V gene data show CDR1 as KGHSH and CDR2 as LQKENI. CDR3 in DNA: TGTGCCAGCTCACCATCCACAGGGGATGATGATACGCAGTATTTT. As protein: CASSPSTGDDDTQYF.

V and J are TRBV7-7 and TRBJ2-1; D possibly corresponds to TRBD2 (6 bases). The CDR3 has 15 residues. V dropped 5 bases and J dropped 3 bases, with 14 bases sitting between them. In germline, CDR1 is SSHAT, CDR2 FNYEAQ (reference sequence). The CDR3: CASSVGGPVYNEQFF. The CDR3 nucleotides read TGTGCCAGCAGCGTCGGGGGACCGGTCTACAATGAGCAGTTCTTC.

The chain joins TRBV2 to TRBJ1-6; D is uncertain. There are 13 residues in the CDR3. The ends were cut back, 6 bases at V and 8 bases at J, with 11 bases in the middle. CDR1 and CDR2 (germline): SNHLY, FYNNEI. The DNA of the CDR3 is TGTGCCAGCAGCGGACGGGAAGATTCACCCCTCCACTTT. This gives the protein CASSGREDSPLHF.

J is TRBJ2-3 and V is TRBV11-2; 8 bases are a match to TRBD1. Germline lookup yields CDR1 SGHAT and CDR2 FQNNGV. V shed 5 bases, J shed 2 bases, and the junction held 6 bases outside the gene matches. The CDR3 is 15 amino acids. The CDR3 DNA follows: TGTGCCAGCAGCCACGACAGGGGACACACAGATACGCAGTATTTT. Translating it yields CASSHDRGHTDTQYF.

The chain has TRBV5-1 and TRBJ1-4; weak D call: TRBD1 (6 bases). The germline V gene encodes CDR1 SGHRS and CDR2 YFSETQ. Trimming pared 3 bases from V and 8 bases from J, leaving 17 bases between. The CDR3 is 15 residues long. CDR3 sequence reads: CASSSQGTPQEKLFF. CDR3 bases: TGCGCCAGCAGCTCCCAGGGGACCCCCCAAGAAAAACTGTTTTTT.

This CDR3 is CASKRRGGGGELFF. CDR3 bases: TGTGCCAGCAAGAGACGGGGGGGAGGAGGGGAGCTGTTTTTT. V is TRBV11-2 and J is TRBJ2-2; TRBD2 matches at 8 bases. V trimming: 7 bases; J trimming: 8 bases; junction bases outside the gene matches: 9. This CDR3 is 14 amino acids long. Per germline, CDR1 SGHAT and CDR2 FQNNGV. The variable domain in full, completed from reference TRBV11-2 and TRBJ2-2, reads EAGVAQSPRYKIIEKRQSVAFWCNPISGHATLYWYQQILGQGPKLLIQFQNNGVVDDSQLPKDRFSAERLKGVDSTLKIQPAKLEDSAVYLCASKRRGGGGELFFGEGSRLTVL.

The chain combines TRBV4-1 with TRBJ2-7, with D possibly being TRBD1 (6 bases). The germline gives CDR1 MGHRA, CDR2 YSYEKL. The CDR3 is made up of 17 amino acids. Between the trimmed V and J ends, which lost 4 bases and 0 bases, there was a span of 19 bases. The CDR3 reads CASSPGQGSLSSYEQYF. Here the CDR3 DNA reads TGCGCCAGCAGCCCTGGGCAGGGGTCCCTCAGCTCCTACGAGCAGTACTTC.

V and J are TRBV19 and TRBJ1-1; TRBD1 matches 7 bases. J gave up 2 bases and V 4 bases, and 10 bases lay outside the gene matches. This CDR3 has 16 residues. Germline CDR1 and CDR2: LNHDA and SQIVND (reference sequence). Written as DNA, the CDR3 is TGTGCCAGTAGTACGATTACCGGGACAGTCAACACTGAAGCTTTCTTT. It codes for CASSTITGTVNTEAFF.

This rearrangement joins TRBV7-2 to TRBJ1-5, with D perhaps matching TRBD1 (5 bases). V gave up 8 bases and J gave up 4 bases, with 12 bases separating them. The CDR3 runs 13 residues. Germline-derived CDR1 and CDR2 are SGHTA and FQGNSA. The CDR3 sequence is CASSLDMNQPQHF. The CDR3 DNA reads TGTGCCAGCTCCCTGGACATGAATCAGCCCCAGCATTTT.

The rearrangement links TRBV18 to TRBJ2-2; weak D call: TRBD1 (6 bases). Germline-derived CDR1 and CDR2 are KGHSH and LQKENI. The CDR3 is made up of 16 amino acids. V dropped 1 base and J dropped 1 base, with 10 bases sitting between them. As DNA, the CDR3 is TGTGCCAGCTCACCACTGGGGGCCCTGAACACCGGGGAGCTGTTTTTT. Encoded protein: CASSPLGALNTGELFF.

CDR3: CASSLAIGRSYNEQFF. In nucleotides, the CDR3 is TGTGCCAGCAGCTTGGCAATAGGGAGGTCCTACAATGAGCAGTTCTTC. The chain combines TRBV5-6 with TRBJ2-1; weak D call: TRBD2 (6 bases). The germline V and J ends were trimmed by 0 bases and 1 base, with 11 bases remaining between them. The germline V gene has CDR1 SGHDT and CDR2 YYEEEE. This CDR3 is built from 16 residues.

V gene TRBV4-2 combines with J gene TRBJ2-2; no clear D gene. Germline CDR1 reads LGHNA; CDR2 reads YNFKEQ. There are 12 residues in the CDR3. The germline V and J ends were trimmed by 3 bases and 7 bases, with 6 bases remaining between them. The CDR3 DNA reads TGTGCCAGCAGCCAGTCGAACGGGGAGCTGTTTTTT. Amino acid sequence: CASSQSNGELFF.

J is TRBJ2-5 and V is TRBV5-4, with 7 bases fitting TRBD1. This CDR3 is built from 15 residues. The germline V gene has CDR1 SGHNT and CDR2 YYREEE (reference sequence). Losses at the gene ends were 4 bases for V and 7 bases for J; bases not matched to a gene: 13. The CDR3 nucleotides are TGTGCCAGCAGCCAAGGGGACAGCCTCCCAGGGACCCAGTACTTC. It encodes CASSQGDSLPGTQYF.

The CDR3 DNA follows: TGTGCCAGCAGCATCCTGACTGGGTTGCAAGATACGCAGTATTTT. Its translation is CASSILTGLQDTQYF. This chain joins TRBV5-6 and TRBJ2-3; D gene uncertain. Trimming removed 4 bases at V and 5 bases at J, with 17 bases between. CDR3 size: 15 residues. Per germline, CDR1 SGHDT and CDR2 YYEEEE.

As concerns this clone: Mismatch with germline at one junction end may stem from a read error. This CDR3 is also generated by other DNA sequences in the sample. V usage is TRBV4-2 and J usage is TRBJ2-7; 8 bases agree with TRBD1. Germline CDR1 is LGHNA and CDR2 is YNFKEQ. This CDR3 comprises 16 residues. This CDR3 is CASSQRTGQGVYEQYF. The CDR3 nucleotides read TGTGCCAGTAGCCAAAGGACTGGACAGGGCGTTTACGAGCAGTACTTC.

The chain links TRBV4-2 to TRBJ2-5; 7 bases line up with TRBD2. The length of the CDR3 is 17 residues. J lost 5 bases, V lost 1 base, and 13 bases had no gene match. Germline V gene data show CDR1 as LGHNA and CDR2 as YNFKEQ. CDR3 sequence (DNA): TGTGCCAGCAGCCAAGGGTTCGGCGGGAGTGTTTGGGAGACCCAGTACTTC. This gives the protein CASSQGFGGSVWETQYF.

The chain links TRBV18 to TRBJ2-2; 7 nucleotides match TRBD2. The CDR3 has 16 amino acids. Trimming at V came to 2 bases and at J to 7 bases, leaving 10 bases not matched to a gene. Per germline, CDR1 KGHSH and CDR2 LQKENI. CDR3 nucleotides: TGTGCCAGCTCACCAGGGACTAACGGGATCAGCGGGGAGCTGTTTTTT. It translates to CASSPGTNGISGELFF.

A remark on this clone: The sample carries other DNA sequences with the same CDR3. The chain couples TRBV18 to TRBJ2-7; D is unresolved. Trimming shortened V by 1 base and J by 6 bases, and 10 bases separated the two germline ends. The germline V gene encodes CDR1 KGHSH and CDR2 LQKENI. The length of the CDR3 is 13 residues. The CDR3 loop reads CASSPQTSREQYF. The DNA of the CDR3 is TGTGCCAGCTCACCACAGACGTCCCGCGAGCAGTACTTC.

The chain employs TRBV19 and TRBJ2-3, with 12 bases aligning to TRBD1. The CDR3 totals 14 residues. The J segment lost 4 bases and the V segment lost 10 bases, leaving 6 bases of the junction unmatched. CDR1 is LNHDA, CDR2 SQIVND, per germline (reference sequence). CDR3 DNA sequence: TGTGCCACTCGGGGACAGGGGGCCCCAGATACGCAGTATTTT. This encodes CATRGQGAPDTQYF.

V usage is TRBV27 and J usage is TRBJ1-1, with D possibly TRBD1 on 5 matching bases. Germline V CDR1 and CDR2: MNHEY, SMNVEV (reference sequence). This CDR3 comprises 13 residues. V was clipped by 1 base and J by 7 bases, with 10 bases between them. CDR3 bases: TGTGCCAGCAGTTTATGGGGGGGTGGTGAAGCTTTCTTT. Its protein product is CASSLWGGGEAFF.

This clone was detected once. The chain links TRBV28 to TRBJ2-2; TRBD1 aligns across 9 bases. CDR1 and CDR2 (germline): MDHEN, SYDVKM. The CDR3 extends over 13 amino acids. The trim removed 6 bases at V and 4 bases at J, leaving 0 bases unmatched. Here the CDR3 DNA reads TGTGCCAGCAGGACAGGGGGCACCGGGGAGCTGTTTTTT. This codes for CASRTGGTGELFF.